A selection of T cell receptor beta chains follows, all from one sample in a study of CD8+ T cells in alopecia areata. Only in-frame clones appear in the TCRdb table, and some are missing; sequencing was by immunoSEQ multiplex PCR. The table lists about 200,000 clones, roughly 60% of them singletons. This specimen was CD4+ T cells sorted from blood, taken at week 24, from a patient treated with tofacitinib. All receptors derive from a human donor with alopecia areata. Each CDR3 is given with its conserved first and last residue. Fields, in order: J gene, V gene, clone size, D gene, CDR3 length, CDR3 DNA, CDR3 protein. A D gene is named only where the DNA matches it firmly. The listing skips clone size in some rows; elsewhere it reads once, few, many or a size class.

j_call: TRBJ2-3
v_call: TRBV13
clone_size: few
d_call: .
cdr3_length: 14
cdr3_nt: TGTGCCAGCAGCCGAGGGACGGTTCGGGATACGCAGTATTTT
cdr3_aa: CASSRGTVRDTQYF

j_call: TRBJ2-3
v_call: TRBV29-1
clone_size: .
d_call: .
cdr3_length: 13
cdr3_nt: TGCAGCGGCGGGGACAGAGGCACAGATACGCAGTATTTT
cdr3_aa: CSGGDRGTDTQYF

j_call: TRBJ2-1
v_call: TRBV29-1
clone_size: .
d_call: .
cdr3_length: 12
cdr3_nt: TGCAGCGTTGACGGCCAGAACAATGAGCAGTTCTTC
cdr3_aa: CSVDGQNNEQFF

j_call: TRBJ1-1
v_call: TRBV30
clone_size: .
d_call: .
cdr3_length: 10
cdr3_nt: TGTGCCTTAGGGAGGCTTGAAGCTTTCTTT
cdr3_aa: CALGRLEAFF

j_call: TRBJ2-5
v_call: TRBV6-5
clone_size: .
d_call: .
cdr3_length: 15
cdr3_nt: TGTGCCAGCAGATACCTCTCACCTCGAGGAGAGACCCAGTACTTC
cdr3_aa: CASRYLSPRGETQYF

j_call: TRBJ2-2
v_call: TRBV30
clone_size: few
d_call: TRBD2
cdr3_length: 16
cdr3_nt: TGTGCCTGGAGTGCACTAGCGGGAGCGGACACCGGGGAGCTGTTTTTT
cdr3_aa: CAWSALAGADTGELFF

j_call: TRBJ1-6
v_call: TRBV6-5
clone_size: .
d_call: .
cdr3_length: 11
cdr3_nt: TGTGCCAGCGGTCGGGTCAGGCCCCTCCACTTT
cdr3_aa: CASGRVRPLHF

j_call: TRBJ2-5
v_call: TRBV6-1
clone_size: .
d_call: .
cdr3_length: 14
cdr3_nt: TGTGCCAGCAGTGAGGGACACCGGGGGGAGACCCAGTACTTC
cdr3_aa: CASSEGHRGETQYF

j_call: TRBJ2-6
v_call: TRBV27
clone_size: few
d_call: .
cdr3_length: 14
cdr3_nt: TGTGCCAGCACCTTCACCTCTGGGGCCAACGTCCTGACTTTC
cdr3_aa: CASTFTSGANVLTF

j_call: TRBJ2-3
v_call: TRBV11-2
clone_size: .
d_call: .
cdr3_length: 16
cdr3_nt: TGTGCCAGCAGCCTAGCTCCTCAGGGTGTTGGAGATACGCAGTATTTT
cdr3_aa: CASSLAPQGVGDTQYF

j_call: TRBJ2-5
v_call: TRBV9
clone_size: .
d_call: TRBD2
cdr3_length: 16
cdr3_nt: TGTGCCAGCAGCGTAGGGGTAGCGGGAGGACAAGAGACCCAGTACTTC
cdr3_aa: CASSVGVAGGQETQYF

j_call: TRBJ2-4
v_call: TRBV25-1
clone_size: .
d_call: .
cdr3_length: 18
cdr3_nt: TGTGCCAGCAGTGAATATGGGGGAGCAGGAGCGTCCAAAAACATTCAGTACTTC
cdr3_aa: CASSEYGGAGASKNIQYF

j_call: TRBJ1-2
v_call: TRBV6-5
clone_size: few
d_call: TRBD1
cdr3_length: 13
cdr3_nt: TGTGCCAGCAACCTGGGACAGGGAAGTGGCTACACCTTC
cdr3_aa: CASNLGQGSGYTF

j_call: TRBJ2-2
v_call: TRBV30
clone_size: .
d_call: .
cdr3_length: 16
cdr3_nt: TGTGCCTGGACTCCGTTGGCGTTACAGGCAAGCGGGGAGCTGTTTTTT
cdr3_aa: CAWTPLALQASGELFF

j_call: TRBJ2-7
v_call: TRBV29-1
clone_size: .
d_call: .
cdr3_length: 15
cdr3_nt: TGCAGCGTTATCAACCCTCTTAAAAGCTCCTACGAGCAGTACTTC
cdr3_aa: CSVINPLKSSYEQYF